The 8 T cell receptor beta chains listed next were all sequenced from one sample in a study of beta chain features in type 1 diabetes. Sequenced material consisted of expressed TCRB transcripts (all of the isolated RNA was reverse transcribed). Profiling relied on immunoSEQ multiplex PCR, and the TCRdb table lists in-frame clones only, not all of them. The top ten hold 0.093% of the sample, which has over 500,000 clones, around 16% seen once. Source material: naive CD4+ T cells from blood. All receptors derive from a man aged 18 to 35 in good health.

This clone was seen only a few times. The CDR3 bases are TGCGCCAGCAGCTTGGCCGGCCAGGGTGCAAATTCACCCCTCCACTTT. It translates to CASSLAGQGANSPLHF. The chain carries TRBV5-1 and TRBJ1-6; the D gene is possibly TRBD1 (5 bases). CDR3 size: 16 residues. Trimming removed 0 bases at V and 7 bases at J, with 14 bases between. The germline V gene encodes CDR1 SGHRS and CDR2 YFSETQ.

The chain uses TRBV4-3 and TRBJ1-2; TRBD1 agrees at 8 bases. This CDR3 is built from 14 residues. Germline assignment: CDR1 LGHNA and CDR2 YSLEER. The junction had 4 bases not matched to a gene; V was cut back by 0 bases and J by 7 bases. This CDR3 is CASSQDAGGGGYTF. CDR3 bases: TGCGCCAGCAGCCAAGATGCAGGGGGCGGTGGCTACACCTTC.

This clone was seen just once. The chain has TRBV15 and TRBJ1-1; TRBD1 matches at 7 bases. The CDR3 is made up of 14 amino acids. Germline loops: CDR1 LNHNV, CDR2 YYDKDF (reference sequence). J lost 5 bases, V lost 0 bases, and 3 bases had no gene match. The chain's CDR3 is CATSRETGVTEAFF. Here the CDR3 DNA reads TGTGCCACCAGCAGAGAAACAGGGGTGACTGAAGCTTTCTTT. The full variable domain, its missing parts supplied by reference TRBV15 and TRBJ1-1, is DAMVIQNPRYQVTQFGKPVTLSCSQTLNHNVMYWYQQKSSQAPKLLFHYYDKDFNNEADTPDNFQSRRPNTSFCFLDIRSPGLGDTAMYLCATSRETGVTEAFFGQGTRLTVV.

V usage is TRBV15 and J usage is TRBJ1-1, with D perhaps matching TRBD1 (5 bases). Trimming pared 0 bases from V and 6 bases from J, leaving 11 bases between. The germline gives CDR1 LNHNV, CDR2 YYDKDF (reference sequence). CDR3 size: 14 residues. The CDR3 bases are TGTGCCACCAGCAGAGATTCAGGGTTCGCTGAAGCTTTCTTT. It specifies CATSRDSGFAEAFF.

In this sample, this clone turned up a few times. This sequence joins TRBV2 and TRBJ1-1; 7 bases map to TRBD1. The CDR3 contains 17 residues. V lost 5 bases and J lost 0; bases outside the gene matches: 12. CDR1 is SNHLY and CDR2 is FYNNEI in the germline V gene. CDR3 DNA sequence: TGTGCCAGCAGTCAAAGGGACAGAACTCTAATGAACACTGAAGCTTTCTTT. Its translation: CASSQRDRTLMNTEAFF.

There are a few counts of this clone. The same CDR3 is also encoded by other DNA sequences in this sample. The chain's CDR3 is CASSFGGYEQYF. CDR3 DNA sequence: TGCGCCAGCAGCTTTGGAGGCTACGAGCAGTACTTC. This chain connects TRBV5-1 to TRBJ2-7, with D maybe TRBD2 (5 bases). Trimming cost V 2 bases and J 3 bases, with 6 bases left between them. The CDR3 is made up of 12 amino acids. Germline-derived CDR1 and CDR2 are SGHRS and YFSETQ. The whole variable domain, filled in from reference TRBV5-1 and TRBJ2-7, reads KAGVTQTPRYLIKTRGQQVTLSCSPISGHRSVSWYQQTPGQGLQFLFEYFSETQRNKGNFPGRFSGRQFSNSRSEMNVSTLELGDSALYLCASSFGGYEQYFGPGTRLTVT.

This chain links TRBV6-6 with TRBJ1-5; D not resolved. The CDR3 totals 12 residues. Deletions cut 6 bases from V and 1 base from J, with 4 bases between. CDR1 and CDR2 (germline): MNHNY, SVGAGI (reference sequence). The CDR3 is CASRPSNQPQHF. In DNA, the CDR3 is TGTGCCAGCAGGCCGAGCAATCAGCCCCAGCATTTT.

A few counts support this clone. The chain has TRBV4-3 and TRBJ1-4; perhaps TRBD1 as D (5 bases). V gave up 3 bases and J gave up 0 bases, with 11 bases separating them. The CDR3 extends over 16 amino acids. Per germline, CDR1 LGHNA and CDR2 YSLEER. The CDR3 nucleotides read TGCGCCAGCAGCCATTCAGACAGAGCAACTAATGAAAAACTGTTTTTT. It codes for CASSHSDRATNEKLFF.